This T cell receptor beta chain was sequenced for a study of blood T cell repertoires in COVID-19. Sequenced by immunoSEQ multiplex PCR; TCRdb stores in-frame clones only, minus some. The data contain around 470,000 clones, roughly 89% of them singletons. What was sequenced was peripheral blood. The receptor was isolated from a man aged 18 to 30 with COVID-19, enrolled during active disease.

The CDR3 DNA reads as TGTGCCAGCAGCCGAAAGGGACAGGGTGTACCCGAGCAGTTCTTC. It is translated as CASSRKGQGVPEQFF. V is TRBV3-1 (or the pseudogene TRBV3-2) and J is TRBJ2-1; TRBD1 matches at 9 bases. The CDR3 covers 15 residues. In germline, CDR1 is LGHDT, CDR2 YNNKEL (reference sequence). V gave up 4 bases and J gave up 10 bases; unmatched junction bases: 11.